This entry concerns a single T cell receptor (beta chain). It was with 60 Vbeta and 13 Jbeta primers that the PCR ran. Clones were read by immunoSEQ multiplex PCR, and TCRdb kept only the in-frame ones, dropping some. Here the sample spans 95,000 to 130,000 clones, roughly 69% being singletons. This sample stems from a study of cytomegalovirus exposure and HLA in healthy donors. This CDR3 region has 16 residues. Germline CDR1 reads SGHTS; CDR2 reads YDEGEE. V gave up 1 base and J gave up 4 bases, with 17 bases separating them. The origin of this receptor is a woman aged 35 to 49 in good health and CMV-seropositive. Sequenced material: PBMCs. The chain is built from TRBV5-8 and TRBJ2-5; possible D gene TRBD1, 5 bases. The CDR3 DNA is TGTGCCAGCAGCTTGTCTCCCTCAGGGTTTTCAGAGACCCAGTACTTC. This codes for CASSLSPSGFSETQYF. Full variable domain (outside the CDR3, taken from reference TRBV5-8 and TRBJ2-5): EAGVTQSPTHLIKTRGQQATLRCSPISGHTSVYWYQQALGLGLQFLLWYDEGEERNRGNFPPRFSGRQFPNYSSELNVNALELEDSALYLCASSLSPSGFSETQYFGPGTRLLVL.